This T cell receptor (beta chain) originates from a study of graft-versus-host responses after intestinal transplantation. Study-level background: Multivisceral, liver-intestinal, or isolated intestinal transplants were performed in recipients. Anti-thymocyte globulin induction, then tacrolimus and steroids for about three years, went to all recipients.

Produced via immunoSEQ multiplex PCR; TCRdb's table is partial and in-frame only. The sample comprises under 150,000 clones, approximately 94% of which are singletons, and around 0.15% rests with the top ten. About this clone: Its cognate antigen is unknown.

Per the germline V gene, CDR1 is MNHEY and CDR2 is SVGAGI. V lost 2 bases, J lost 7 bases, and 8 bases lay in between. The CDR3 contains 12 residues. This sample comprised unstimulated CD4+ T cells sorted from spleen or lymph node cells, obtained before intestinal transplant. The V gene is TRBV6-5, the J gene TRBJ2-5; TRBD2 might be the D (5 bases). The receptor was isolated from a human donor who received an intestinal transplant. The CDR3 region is CASSYLGGTQYF. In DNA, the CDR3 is TGTGCCAGCAGTTACCTTGGAGGGACCCAGTACTTC.